Following are 27 T cell receptor beta chains from one sample sequenced in a study of T cells after yellow fever vaccination. One entry per CDR3 protein results from TCRdb running MiXCR on the 5' RACE reads. Of about 130,000 distinct CDR3 sequences listed, roughly 8.2% are singletons. Sequencing was performed on CD8+ T cells sorted from PBMCs, taken on the day of the yellow fever booster vaccination. These receptors were collected from a man aged 18 to 35 who received the YFV17D yellow fever vaccine.

This clonotype was detected a few times. This chain uses TRBV10-3 with TRBJ2-4; no firm D call. With 10 bases removed from V and 0 bases from J, the gap between germline ends came to 7 bases. The CDR3 runs 12 residues. CDR1 ENHRY and CDR2 SYGVKD come from the germline V gene. The CDR3 loop is CASLGAKNIQYF. The CDR3 DNA is TGTGCCAGCCTTGGAGCCAAAAACATTCAGTACTTC.

This clonotype has ten or more counts. The chain couples TRBV28 to TRBJ2-6; 9 nucleotides agree with TRBD1. There are 15 residues in the CDR3. CDR1 is MDHEN and CDR2 is SYDVKM in the germline V gene. V was pared by 2 bases and J by 8 bases, with 4 bases of the junction left unmatched. The CDR3 spells CASSLGDRETNVLTF. The DNA of the CDR3 is TGTGCCAGCAGTTTAGGGGACAGGGAGACCAACGTCCTGACTTTC.

This clonotype has a count of ten or more. The chain carries TRBV12-5 and TRBJ2-1; 8 nucleotides match TRBD1. Germline CDR1 and CDR2: LGHNT and FRNRAP. V gave up 6 bases and J gave up 7 bases; unmatched junction bases: 8. This CDR3 comprises 14 residues. As DNA, the CDR3 is TGTGCTAGTGGAGAAGCGACAGGGGTTAATGAGCAGTTCTTC. It codes for CASGEATGVNEQFF.

The gene calls are TRBV4-2 and TRBJ1-6; maybe TRBD1 (5 bases). Germline V CDR1 and CDR2: LGHNA, YNFKEQ. Between the trimmed V and J ends, which lost 0 bases and 5 bases, there was a span of 8 bases. The CDR3 covers 15 residues. The CDR3 nucleotides read TGTGCCAGCAGCCAAGATACGGGGGATAATTCACCCCTCCACTTT. Protein sequence: CASSQDTGDNSPLHF.

V gene TRBV12-3 or TRBV12-4 combines with J gene TRBJ1-1, with D possibly matching TRBD1 (6 bases). The CDR3 loop spans 15 amino acids. Trimming took 3 bases from V and 0 from J, leaving 11 bases between them. CDR3 protein: CASSLGAGMNTEAFF. Here the CDR3 DNA reads TGTGCCAGCAGTTTGGGGGCAGGGATGAACACTGAAGCTTTCTTT.

This clonotype has at least ten counts. This sequence joins TRBV2 and TRBJ1-5; D remains ambiguous. Trimming stripped 3 bases from V and 1 base from J, with 10 bases between. The germline CDR1 and CDR2 sequences are SNHLY and FYNNEI. CDR3 length equals 15 residues. DNA of the CDR3: TGTGCCAGCAGTGACGGGAGAGGAAGCAATCAGCCCCAGCATTTT. Encoded protein: CASSDGRGSNQPQHF.

This clonotype was counted many times. CDR3 sequence (DNA): TGTGCCAGCAGTTCCCAGGAGAACACTGAAGCTTTCTTT. Amino acids: CASSSQENTEAFF. J is TRBJ1-1 and V is TRBV6-6; no reliable D call. V dropped 4 bases and J dropped 1 base, with 7 bases sitting between them. This CDR3 region has 13 residues. Germline values: CDR1 MNHNY, CDR2 SVGAGI (reference sequence).

For the CDR3, the DNA is TGTGCCAGCAGTTACGGGGCCAGTTACGAGCAGTACTTC. Its protein product is CASSYGASYEQYF. The rearrangement joins TRBV27 to TRBJ2-7, with D perhaps being TRBD1 or TRBD2 (5 bases each). Germline values: CDR1 MNHEY, CDR2 SMNVEV (reference sequence). Trimming took 4 bases from V and 4 from J, leaving 11 bases between them. The CDR3 is 13 amino acids.

V and J are TRBV20-1 and TRBJ2-6; D is unclear. Trimming cost V 0 bases and J 1 base, with 4 bases left between them. CDR3 size: 14 residues. CDR1 is DFQATT and CDR2 is SNEGSKA in the germline V gene (reference sequence). For the CDR3, the DNA is TGCAGTGCTAGAGACGAGTCTGGGGCCAACGTCCTGACTTTC. It translates to CSARDESGANVLTF.

This clonotype was seen only once. The V gene is TRBV27, the J gene TRBJ2-3, with D perhaps TRBD2 (5 bases). There are 16 residues in the CDR3. Trimming stripped 1 base from V and 0 bases from J, with 11 bases between. CDR1 and CDR2 (germline): MNHEY, SMNVEV (reference sequence). CDR3 loop: CASSLWVASSTDTQYF. The CDR3 region has the DNA TGTGCCAGCAGTTTATGGGTAGCGAGTAGCACAGATACGCAGTATTTT.

This clonotype was seen only a few times. The J gene is TRBJ2-7, the V gene TRBV15, with D hard to call. Trimming took 4 bases from V and 0 from J, leaving 7 bases between them. This CDR3 region has 13 residues. Germline values: CDR1 LNHNV, CDR2 YYDKDF (reference sequence). The CDR3 coding sequence is TGTGCCACCAGCAAGCAACGCTCCTACGAGCAGTACTTC. Protein sequence: CATSKQRSYEQYF.

The chain joins TRBV5-4 to TRBJ2-7; TRBD2 matches at 8 bases. Unmatched junction bases numbered 8, after V lost 0 bases and J lost 3 bases. Germline assignment: CDR1 SGHNT and CDR2 YYREEE (reference sequence). The CDR3 has 16 amino acids. The CDR3 sequence: CASSLDIAGLGYEQYF. CDR3 bases: TGTGCCAGCAGCTTGGATATAGCGGGGCTTGGCTACGAGCAGTACTTC.

This clonotype was counted a few times. The genes are TRBV7-9 and TRBJ2-2; maybe TRBD1 (5 bases). This CDR3 spans 13 amino acids. The V gene lost 4 bases and the J gene lost 4 bases, with 7 bases spanning the gap. Germline assignment: CDR1 SEHNR and CDR2 FQNEAQ (reference sequence). The CDR3 DNA follows: TGTGCCAGCAGCTCCCAGGGCACCGGGGAGCTGTTTTTT. Its protein product is CASSSQGTGELFF.

This clonotype was picked up a small number of times. V gene TRBV5-5 combines with J gene TRBJ1-1; possibly TRBD1 for D (6 bases). Trimming shortened V by 6 bases and J by 0 bases, and 15 bases separated the two germline ends. CDR1 SGHKS and CDR2 YYEKEE come from the germline V gene (reference sequence). CDR3 length: 15 amino acids. CDR3: CASTLEGGVNTEAFF. In nucleotides, the CDR3 is TGTGCCAGCACCTTAGAGGGGGGCGTGAACACTGAAGCTTTCTTT.

The chain is built from TRBV11-2 and TRBJ1-2; TRBD1 might be the D (6 bases). This CDR3 is built from 14 residues. Per the germline V gene, CDR1 is SGHAT and CDR2 is FQNNGV. Deletions cut 5 bases from V and 4 bases from J, with 14 bases between. The CDR3: CASSPGEGLYGYTF. CDR3 bases: TGTGCCAGCAGCCCAGGGGAGGGACTCTATGGCTACACCTTC.

This chain joins TRBV7-9 and TRBJ1-1; D call uncertain. This CDR3 contains 13 residues. The germline gives CDR1 SEHNR, CDR2 FQNEAQ (reference sequence). The V and J ends lost 5 bases and 1 base respectively, with 8 bases between them. CDR3 amino acids: CASSPPTNTEAFF. CDR3 nucleotide sequence: TGTGCCAGCAGCCCCCCCACGAACACTGAAGCTTTCTTT.

The genes are TRBV5-6 and TRBJ2-7, with 15 bases identical to TRBD2. V trimming: 3 bases; J trimming: 5 bases; junction bases outside the gene matches: 6. This CDR3 region has 16 residues. From germline, CDR1 is SGHDT and CDR2 YYEEEE. The CDR3 DNA follows: TGTGCCAGCAGCTACGGGACTAGCGGGGGGTTCAACGAGCAGTACGTC. Translation gives CASSYGTSGGFNEQYV.

The sample holds many counts of this clonotype. The V gene is TRBV5-1, the J gene TRBJ2-7; 10 nucleotides agree with TRBD1. CDR1 and CDR2 from the germline V gene are SGHRS and YFSETQ. J gave up 4 bases and V 2 bases, and 3 bases lay outside the gene matches. The CDR3 spans 14 residues. The chain's CDR3 is CASSFPGQGYEQYF. The DNA for the CDR3 is TGCGCCAGCAGCTTCCCGGGACAGGGGTACGAGCAGTACTTC.

In this sample, this clonotype turned up many times. This sequence joins TRBV7-6 and TRBJ2-7; 8 bases agree with TRBD1. The CDR3 extends over 13 amino acids. Looked up from germline, CDR1 is SGHVS and CDR2 is FNYEAQ. The V and J ends lost 5 bases and 4 bases, in that order; junction bases with no gene match: 4. CDR3 nucleotides: TGTGCCAGCAGCCCCGGGACAGGTTACGAGCAGTACTTC. It yields the protein CASSPGTGYEQYF.

This clonotype was detected only a few times. The V call is TRBV7-2, the J call TRBJ2-1, with 16 bases lining up with TRBD2. This CDR3 spans 17 amino acids. J gave up 8 bases and V 3 bases, and 7 bases lay outside the gene matches. Looked up from germline, CDR1 is SGHTA and CDR2 is FQGNSA. The CDR3 DNA reads TGTGCCAGCAGCTTTCCGGGGACTAGCGGGGGGGCATATGAGCAGTTCTTC. The encoded protein is CASSFPGTSGGAYEQFF.

The V and J genes are TRBV9 and TRBJ2-5; weak D call: TRBD1 (5 bases). V was pared by 3 bases and J by 0 bases, with 6 bases between. Germline V gene data show CDR1 as SGDLS and CDR2 as YYNGEE. This CDR3 spans 13 amino acids. In DNA form, the CDR3 reads TGTGCCAGCAGCGGACAGAACCAAGAGACCCAGTACTTC. Amino acid sequence: CASSGQNQETQYF.

The chain carries TRBV5-1 and TRBJ2-2; 10 nucleotides agree with TRBD2. Germline V gives CDR1 SGHRS, CDR2 YFSETQ. Losses at the gene ends were 0 bases for V and 4 bases for J; bases not matched to a gene: 3. The CDR3 loop spans 16 amino acids. The CDR3 reads CASSLDSGGSTGELFF. CDR3 sequence (DNA): TGCGCCAGCAGCTTGGATAGCGGGGGGTCCACCGGGGAGCTGTTTTTT.

This clonotype was observed at least ten times. The chain links TRBV12-3 or TRBV12-4 to TRBJ2-2; 8 bases align to TRBD1. This CDR3 is 16 amino acids long. V dropped 0 bases and J dropped 5; count of bases not matched to a gene: 5. The CDR3 nucleotides are TGTGCCAGCAGTTTAGCAGGCGGACAGGGTACCGGGGAGCTGTTTTTT. This encodes CASSLAGGQGTGELFF.

This clonotype has a handful of counts. The chain combines TRBV5-4 with TRBJ1-1; D gene ambiguous. CDR1 is SGHNT, CDR2 YYREEE, per germline (reference sequence). The V end was cut by 3 bases, the J end by 1 base, with 7 bases between. This CDR3 contains 13 residues. The CDR3: CASSSNQNTEAFF. DNA for the CDR3: TGTGCCAGCAGCTCGAATCAGAACACTGAAGCTTTCTTT.

The rearrangement links TRBV6-6 to TRBJ1-1; D remains unclear. CDR1 and CDR2 (germline): MNHNY, SVGAGI (reference sequence). The length of the CDR3 is 12 residues. V gave up 5 bases and J gave up 4 bases, with 8 bases separating them. As DNA, the CDR3 is TGTGCCAGCAGTCACGTCTTCACTGAAGCTTTCTTT. The encoded protein is CASSHVFTEAFF.

This sequence joins TRBV4-3 and TRBJ2-7, with D perhaps matching TRBD2 (6 bases). The CDR3 covers 15 residues. Germline loops: CDR1 LGHNA, CDR2 YSLEER. Trimming removed 1 base from V and 5 bases from J, with 15 bases in between. The CDR3 protein is CASSQGGTGSNEQYF. The DNA for the CDR3 is TGCGCCAGCAGCCAAGGGGGGACCGGGAGCAACGAGCAGTACTTC.

This clonotype has a handful of counts. The chain couples TRBV6-1 to TRBJ2-7, with TRBD1 matching 9 bases. Germline V CDR1 and CDR2: MNHNS, SASEGT. This CDR3 is 14 amino acids long. V was clipped by 4 bases and J by 4 bases; unmatched bases: 5. This CDR3 reads CASSATGGAYEQYV. The DNA of the CDR3 is TGTGCCAGCAGTGCAACAGGGGGCGCGTACGAGCAGTACGTC.